This paragraph covers one T cell receptor beta chain sequence. Its antigen is unidentified. This CDR3 spans 14 amino acids. Germline V gives CDR1 SGHTA, CDR2 FQGNSA. Deletions cut 1 base from V and 3 bases from J, with 9 bases between. The data stem from a study of cytomegalovirus exposure and HLA in healthy donors. Findings of the study overall: Reports credit the classifier with highly specific, highly sensitive diagnosis of cytomegalovirus status.

The PCR had 60 Vbeta and 13 Jbeta primers. Generated by immunoSEQ multiplex PCR, the TCRdb table keeps only in-frame clones and is missing some. This sample has hundreds of thousands of clones, with roughly 90% found just once. The sample was PBMCs. The origin of this receptor is a woman aged 18-29 years in good health and CMV-seronegative. V usage is TRBV7-2 and J usage is TRBJ1-2; D ambiguous. CDR3 amino acids: CASSLGGWDYGYTF. The CDR3 bases are TGTGCCAGCAGCTTAGGAGGTTGGGACTATGGCTACACCTTC.